The 30 T cell receptor beta chains given below trace back to one sample, sequenced in a study of radiation and T cells in renal cell carcinoma. Using immunoSEQ multiplex PCR, the repertoire was profiled, and TCRdb retains in-frame clones only, with some absent. Seen here are 150,000 to 200,000 clones, approximately 90% observed once, and the top ten hold 10% to 12%. The sample's time point: blood 4 weeks post-SBRT, at nephrectomy. The treatment: 15 Gy SBRT to primary tumor, nephrectomy 4 weeks later. The material sequenced was blood, taken from a patient whose treatment included radiotherapy and nephrectomy. These receptors were taken from a woman aged 45 to 65 with renal cell carcinoma.

This chain connects TRBV9 to TRBJ1-6; a possible D gene is TRBD1 (5 bases). Germline loops: CDR1 SGDLS, CDR2 YYNGEE. The CDR3 has 13 residues. Trimming pared 6 bases from V and 10 bases from J, leaving 14 bases between. This CDR3 is CASNPGKGSPLHF. The CDR3 DNA reads as TGTGCCAGCAACCCAGGGAAAGGATCACCCCTCCACTTT. The whole variable domain, filled in from reference TRBV9 and TRBJ1-6, reads DSGVTQTPKHLITATGQRVTLRCSPRSGDLSVYWYQQSLDQGLQFLIQYYNGEERAKGNILERFSAQQFPDLHSELNLSSLELGDSALYFCASNPGKGSPLHFGNGTRLTVT.

As for this clone: Germline is not matched at one junction end, which may reflect a read error. The gene calls are TRBV7-7 and TRBJ2-3, with D hard to call. The CDR3 totals 13 residues. Per germline, CDR1 SSHAT and CDR2 FNYEAQ (reference sequence). The CDR3: CASSLARTDTQYF. The DNA for the CDR3 is TGTGCTAGCAGCTTAGCCCGGACAGATACGCAGTATTTT.

The V call is TRBV11-2, the J call TRBJ2-7; D not resolved. Germline lookup yields CDR1 SGHAT and CDR2 FQNNGV. Trimming pared 1 base from V and 3 bases from J, leaving 10 bases between. This CDR3 is 14 amino acids long. The CDR3 here is CASSLALSSYEQYF. The CDR3 DNA follows: TGTGCCAGCAGCTTAGCACTATCTAGCTACGAGCAGTACTTC.

The V call is TRBV6-5, the J call TRBJ1-5; the D is unclear. V lost 9 bases and J 1 base, leaving 4 bases between the germline ends. Germline-derived CDR1 and CDR2 are MNHEY and SVGAGI. CDR3 length: 11 amino acids. The CDR3 DNA is TGTGCCAGGACAAGCAATCAGCCCCAGCATTTT. Protein product: CARTSNQPQHF.

The chain carries TRBV6-5 and TRBJ1-1; D is unclear. In germline, CDR1 is MNHEY, CDR2 SVGAGI. V lost 6 bases and J 10 bases, leaving 15 bases between the germline ends. The CDR3 is 12 residues long. CDR3 sequence reads: CASSPTSNVAFF. The CDR3 coding sequence is TGTGCCAGCAGCCCGACTTCTAATGTAGCTTTCTTT.

The table lists this clone with a count of one. The rearrangement uses TRBV2 and TRBJ2-1; 9 bases fit TRBD1. The CDR3 loop spans 14 amino acids. V trimming: 6 bases; J trimming: 8 bases; junction bases outside the gene matches: 8. The germline V gene has CDR1 SNHLY and CDR2 FYNNEI. This chain's CDR3 is CASSWTGEADEQFF. In DNA, the CDR3 is TGTGCCAGCAGCTGGACAGGGGAAGCGGATGAGCAGTTCTTC. Full variable domain (missing parts from reference TRBV2 and TRBJ2-1): EPEVTQTPSHQVTQMGQEVILRCVPISNHLYFYWYRQILGQKVEFLVSFYNNEISEKSEIFDDQFSVERPDGSNFTLKIRSTKLEDSAMYFCASSWTGEADEQFFGPGTRLTVL.

The V and J genes are TRBV7-2 and TRBJ2-5; D is undetermined. Per the germline V gene, CDR1 is SGHTA and CDR2 is FQGNSA. The CDR3 consists of 14 residues. V gave up 1 base and J gave up 4 bases, with 10 bases separating them. The CDR3 nucleotides are TGTGCCAGCAGCTTAGGAGCAGGCCCAGAGACCCAGTACTTC. This encodes CASSLGAGPETQYF.

The chain employs TRBV6-6 and TRBJ1-1; D is ambiguous. Trimming pared 2 bases from V and 6 bases from J, leaving 7 bases between. The germline gives CDR1 MNHNY, CDR2 SVGAGI (reference sequence). The CDR3 length is 12 residues. Here the CDR3 DNA reads TGTGCCAGCAGTTACGGTAGGGCTGAAGCTTTCTTT. Translated: CASSYGRAEAFF.

This clone was seen a single time. The chain combines TRBV5-1 with TRBJ1-2; D may be TRBD1 (5 bases). This CDR3 has 13 amino acids. Germline V CDR1 and CDR2: SGHRS, YFSETQ. V was trimmed by 3 bases and J by 8 bases, leaving 14 bases between them. The CDR3 sequence is CASSWETVDGYTF. The CDR3 bases are TGCGCCAGCAGCTGGGAGACAGTCGACGGCTACACCTTC.

The V call is TRBV7-9, the J call TRBJ2-5; 9 positions match TRBD1. The J segment lost 4 bases and the V segment lost 5 bases, leaving 5 bases of the junction unmatched. Germline-derived CDR1 and CDR2 are SEHNR and FQNEAQ (reference sequence). The CDR3 contains 14 residues. For the CDR3, the DNA is TGTGCCAGCAGCCGCGGGACAGGGCGAGAGACCCAGTACTTC. Its translation is CASSRGTGRETQYF.

The chain recombines TRBV7-9 with TRBJ1-3, with D maybe TRBD1 (6 bases). Trimming pared 10 bases from V and 0 bases from J, leaving 13 bases between. The CDR3 length is 14 residues. In germline, CDR1 is SEHNR, CDR2 FQNEAQ (reference sequence). CDR3 nucleotide sequence: TGTGCCATCCGTAGGGGGAGCTCTGGAAACACCATATATTTT. It yields the protein CAIRRGSSGNTIYF.

The J gene is TRBJ1-1, the V gene TRBV6-1; perhaps TRBD1 as D (5 bases). CDR1 and CDR2 (germline): MNHNS, SASEGT. Trimming removed 3 bases from V and 1 base from J, with 12 bases in between. The CDR3 runs 15 residues. The CDR3 protein is CASSDAGTGNTEAFF. The CDR3 DNA sequence: TGTGCCAGCAGTGATGCTGGGACGGGGAACACTGAAGCTTTCTTT.

The chain is built from TRBV4-2 and TRBJ1-1; 7 bases align to TRBD1. The CDR3 is 16 amino acids. Germline V gene data show CDR1 as LGHNA and CDR2 as YNFKEQ. After removal of 1 base from V and 5 bases from J, the junction contained 10 bases not matched to a gene. The CDR3 coding sequence is TGTGCCAGCAGCCAAGGAGGACAGGCCGGAGGGACTGAAGCTTTCTTT. Its translation: CASSQGGQAGGTEAFF.

This clone was recorded a few times. The V and J genes are TRBV10-3 and TRBJ1-3, with D unresolved. Germline lookup yields CDR1 ENHRY and CDR2 SYGVKD. Deletions cut 10 bases from V and 5 bases from J, with 30 bases between. The CDR3 totals 18 residues. CDR3 coding DNA: TGTGCCACACAAGAAGCCGGCCTCGAGATTAATAGGCGAAACACCATATATTTT. Its protein product is CATQEAGLEINRRNTIYF.

The rearrangement links TRBV10-3 to TRBJ1-5, with 9 bases fitting TRBD1. CDR1 ENHRY and CDR2 SYGVKD come from the germline V gene. The J segment lost 7 bases and the V segment lost 10 bases, leaving 8 bases of the junction unmatched. This CDR3 has 13 amino acids. The CDR3 loop reads CATDRTGAQPQHF. CDR3 bases: TGTGCCACCGACAGGACAGGGGCCCAGCCCCAGCATTTT.

The chain employs TRBV7-2 and TRBJ2-4, with 12 bases identical to TRBD1. Germline V gene data show CDR1 as SGHTA and CDR2 as FQGNSA. There are 16 residues in the CDR3. The ends lost 2 bases at V and 5 bases at J; junction bases unmatched: 4. CDR3 region: CASSLRGTGGENIQYF. Here the CDR3 DNA reads TGTGCCAGCAGCTTAAGGGGGACAGGGGGCGAAAACATTCAGTACTTC.

The V and J genes are TRBV6-1 and TRBJ2-5; 10 nucleotides match TRBD2. With the DNA end fitting TRBJ2-7 better, the J assignment may be wrong. The CDR3 has 14 residues. Germline V CDR1 and CDR2: MNHNS, SASEGT. The chain's CDR3 is CASRLAGGTYEQYF. CDR3 coding DNA: TGTGCCAGCAGATTAGCGGGGGGAACCTACGAGCAGTACTTC.

The chain links TRBV4-2 to TRBJ2-7; D might be TRBD1 (6 bases). The germline V gene has CDR1 LGHNA and CDR2 YNFKEQ. CDR3 length equals 15 residues. Trimming pared 0 bases from V and 5 bases from J, leaving 14 bases between. The CDR3 sequence: CASSQDLGQGNEQYF. The CDR3 bases are TGTGCCAGCAGCCAAGATCTGGGGCAGGGGAACGAGCAGTACTTC.

The V gene is TRBV14, the J gene TRBJ1-6; D unresolved. This CDR3 region has 11 residues. Germline loops: CDR1 SGHDN, CDR2 FVKESK. V lost 2 bases, J lost 9 bases, and 2 bases lay in between. CDR3 DNA: TGTGCCAGCAGCCAATCTTCACCCCTCCACTTT. Protein sequence: CASSQSSPLHF.

The chain uses TRBV4-1 and TRBJ1-4; no clear D. This CDR3 region has 14 residues. The V end was cut by 5 bases, the J end by 0 bases, with 7 bases between. Germline V lookup: CDR1 MGHRA, CDR2 YSYEKL. The CDR3 reads CASSYRATNEKLFF. CDR3 sequence (DNA): TGCGCCAGCAGCTACCGCGCAACTAATGAAAAACTGTTTTTT.

The chain has TRBV18 and TRBJ2-1; either TRBD1 or TRBD2 may supply D (7 bases each). Trimming removed 3 bases from V and 5 bases from J, with 17 bases in between. This CDR3 region has 16 residues. CDR1 and CDR2 from the germline V gene are KGHSH and LQKENI. The CDR3 region has the DNA TGTGCCAGCTCACCGGCAGGGGGGGGGTTCAACAATGAGCAGTTCTTC. Translating it yields CASSPAGGGFNNEQFF.

This sequence joins TRBV10-3 and TRBJ2-3; tentatively, D is TRBD1 (7 bases). Germline CDR1 is ENHRY and CDR2 is SYGVKD. The CDR3 is 18 amino acids. V was clipped by 0 bases and J by 0 bases, with 16 bases between them. Written as DNA, the CDR3 is TGTGCCATCAGTGAGTCGCGGGACAGAGACTCTAGCACAGATACGCAGTATTTT. This encodes CAISESRDRDSSTDTQYF.

V is TRBV7-8 and J is TRBJ1-5; maybe TRBD1 (6 bases). Germline V gene sequence: CDR1 SGHVS, CDR2 FQNEAQ. V lost 1 base and J 5 bases, leaving 12 bases between the germline ends. The CDR3 extends over 15 amino acids. CDR3 bases: TGTGCCAGCAGCTTAGAGGTTGGGGGGCATCAGCCCCAGCATTTT. It translates to CASSLEVGGHQPQHF.

The rearrangement joins TRBV28 to TRBJ2-7; tentatively, D is TRBD1 (5 bases). The CDR3 is 13 residues long. V lost 4 bases and J lost 6, with 13 bases in between. Germline values: CDR1 MDHEN, CDR2 SYDVKM. Here the CDR3 DNA reads TGTGCCAGCAGTTCTCCTACAGGTCGCGAGCAGTACTTC. As protein: CASSSPTGREQYF.

The gene calls are TRBV4-1 and TRBJ2-7; 9 bases match TRBD2. Germline-derived CDR1 and CDR2 are MGHRA and YSYEKL. V was pared by 4 bases and J by 7 bases, with 11 bases of the junction left unmatched. This CDR3 has 15 amino acids. The CDR3 protein is CASSPGLAGFREQYF. The CDR3 nucleotides read TGCGCCAGCAGCCCCGGGCTAGCGGGGTTCCGGGAGCAGTACTTC.

The chain combines TRBV9 with TRBJ2-1; D may be TRBD2 (5 bases). This CDR3 has 14 residues. Trimming pared 7 bases from V and 5 bases from J, leaving 16 bases between. Germline CDR1 reads SGDLS; CDR2 reads YYNGEE. CDR3 residues: CASGRGLPHNEQFF. DNA for the CDR3: TGTGCCAGCGGGAGAGGGCTTCCACACAATGAGCAGTTCTTC.

The rearrangement links TRBV6-1 to TRBJ1-1; D is perhaps TRBD1 (5 bases). CDR3 size: 14 residues. Germline-derived CDR1 and CDR2 are MNHNS and SASEGT. Trimming shortened V by 7 bases and J by 6 bases, and 18 bases separated the two germline ends. The CDR3 here is CASTQPGGVAEAFF. The CDR3 region has the DNA TGTGCCAGCACCCAGCCGGGGGGGGTCGCTGAAGCTTTCTTT.

Only one count was recorded for this clone. The chain links TRBV6-1 to TRBJ2-7; D unresolved. V was shortened by 3 bases and J by 2 bases, with 11 bases between the two germline ends. Germline CDR1 and CDR2: MNHNS and SASEGT. This CDR3 spans 14 amino acids. As DNA, the CDR3 is TGTGCCAGCAGTGATACCCACGGCCCCTACGAGCAGTACTTC. This codes for CASSDTHGPYEQYF.

CDR3 in DNA: TGTGCCAGCAGTGTGGACAGTCAGCGTACGCAGTATTTT. It encodes CASSVDSQRTQYF. The V gene is TRBV2, the J gene TRBJ2-3; the D gene is possibly TRBD1 (6 bases). The CDR3 contains 13 residues. V lost 4 bases and J 8 bases, leaving 13 bases between the germline ends. From germline, CDR1 is SNHLY and CDR2 FYNNEI.

This clone was counted a single time. This chain connects TRBV7-2 to TRBJ2-6; D is unclear. The germline V and J ends were trimmed by 0 bases and 0 bases, with 3 bases remaining between them. The germline V gene has CDR1 SGHTA and CDR2 FQGNSA. The CDR3 is 15 residues long. CDR3 DNA: TGTGCCAGCAGCTTAGCACCCTCTGGGGCCAACGTCCTGACTTTC. This gives the protein CASSLAPSGANVLTF.